The rows below give T cell receptor beta chains drawn from one sample of a study of regulatory T cells in long-lasting Graves disease. TCRdb re-derived calls from the multiplex PCR reads in MiXCR, one entry per CDR3 protein. The sample lists around 500,000 distinct CDR3 sequences, about 16% occurring once. This same sample was also part of a study on T cells in Graves' hyperthyroidism and ophthalmopathy.

Source: peripheral blood mononuclear cells (PBMCs), taken at new diagnosis, from a patient treated with antithyroid drugs. These receptors originate from a woman aged 35-60 years with Graves disease. Both conserved end residues are part of each CDR3. A D gene is named only where the DNA matches it firmly. Clone size appears in some rows only: once, few, many, or a class for an expanded clone.

clone size	V gene	J gene	D gene	CDR3 protein	CDR3 DNA
many	TRBV5-5	TRBJ2-5	NA	CASSAPGQETQYF	TGTGCCAGCAGCGCCCCGGGACAAGAGACCCAGTACTTC
few	TRBV20-1	TRBJ2-2	NA	CSAPGTYTGELFF	TGCAGTGCGCCAGGGACCTACACCGGGGAGCTGTTTTTT
many	TRBV3-1	TRBJ1-1	NA	CASSRRENTEAFF	TGTGCCAGCAGCCGCCGAGAGAACACTGAAGCTTTCTTT
many	TRBV5-1	TRBJ1-6	NA	CASSLEATTPSPLHF	TGCGCCAGCAGCTTGGAAGCAACAACCCCTTCACCCCTCCACTTT
many	TRBV20-1	TRBJ1-3	NA	CSAGENTNSGNTIYF	TGCAGTGCTGGCGAGAACACGAACTCTGGAAACACCATATATTTT
many	TRBV11-3	TRBJ2-3	NA	CASSLSAGSDTQYF	TGTGCCAGCAGCTTATCCGCCGGCTCAGATACGCAGTATTTT
NA	TRBV2	TRBJ1-1	NA	CASSDRGRSNTEAFF	TGTGCCAGCTCCGACCGGGGGAGATCGAACACTGAAGCTTTCTTT
NA	TRBV5-1	TRBJ2-2	TRBD1	CASSLMGQGTGELFF	TGCGCCAGCAGCTTGATGGGACAGGGGACCGGGGAGCTGTTTTTT
NA	TRBV19	TRBJ2-2	NA	CASSTQTYGELFF	TGTGCCAGTAGTACTCAAACGTACGGGGAGCTGTTTTTT
many	TRBV29-1	TRBJ2-7	NA	CSVDDPNSLTYEQYF	TGCAGCGTTGATGACCCAAACAGCCTAACCTACGAGCAGTACTTC
NA	TRBV7-3	TRBJ2-5	TRBD1	CASSSTGGLRETQYF	TGTGCCAGCAGCTCGACAGGGGGCTTAAGGGAGACCCAGTACTTC
NA	TRBV5-4	TRBJ2-2	TRBD2	CASSLGSGGAGELFF	TGTGCCAGCAGCTTGGGTAGCGGGGGGGCCGGGGAGCTGTTTTTT
few	TRBV25-1	TRBJ1-5	NA	CASSDLTNNQPQHF	TGTGCCAGCAGTGATTTAACAAACAATCAGCCCCAGCATTTT
many	TRBV7-8	TRBJ1-1	NA	CASSLEGRANTEAFF	TGTGCCAGCAGCTTAGAAGGCCGAGCGAACACTGAAGCTTTCTTT
many	TRBV6-2/TRBV6-3	TRBJ2-3	NA	CASSEGREGTQYF	TGTGCCAGCAGTGAAGGCAGGGAAGGTACGCAGTATTTT
NA	TRBV18	TRBJ2-7	TRBD2	CASSRLADLYEQYF	TGTGCCAGCTCAAGACTAGCGGACCTCTACGAGCAGTACTTC
NA	TRBV3-1	TRBJ1-2	NA	CASSPRQATDVDGYTF	TGTGCCAGCAGCCCCCGACAGGCTACCGACGTGGATGGCTACACCTTC
many	TRBV3-1	TRBJ1-2	NA	CASMASQGHGYTF	TGTGCCAGCATGGCTTCTCAAGGACATGGCTACACCTTC
many	TRBV30	TRBJ2-3	NA	CAWSVFPDTQYF	TGTGCCTGGAGCGTCTTCCCAGATACGCAGTATTTT
many	TRBV7-9	TRBJ1-2	TRBD1	CASSQGQTYGYTF	TGTGCCAGCAGCCAGGGACAGACCTATGGCTACACCTTC
few	TRBV19	TRBJ1-4	NA	CASSIWTGGDEKLFF	TGTGCCAGTAGTATCTGGACGGGGGGGGATGAAAAACTGTTTTTT
many	TRBV11-2	TRBJ2-7	NA	CASSLASFPAGKAYEQYF	TGTGCCAGCAGCTTAGCCTCTTTCCCGGCAGGGAAGGCCTACGAGCAGTACTTC
NA	TRBV7-9	TRBJ2-7	TRBD1	CASSLAVWDSAYEQYF	TGTGCCAGCAGCTTAGCTGTTTGGGACAGCGCCTACGAGCAGTACTTC
many	TRBV12-3/TRBV12-4	TRBJ1-5	NA	CASSSGEDQPQHF	TGTGCCAGCAGTTCAGGGGAAGATCAGCCCCAGCATTTT
NA	TRBV19	TRBJ1-2	NA	CASTSSGPYGYTF	TGTGCCAGTACCTCCTCGGGGCCCTATGGCTACACCTTC
NA	TRBV9	TRBJ1-1	NA	CASSVAGGLGAEAFF	TGTGCCAGCAGCGTAGCCGGGGGCCTAGGGGCTGAAGCTTTCTTT
many	TRBV28	TRBJ1-1	NA	CASRPIRGVNTEAFF	TGTGCCAGCAGGCCGATTAGGGGAGTGAACACTGAAGCTTTCTTT
NA	TRBV10-3	TRBJ2-3	NA	CAISDRQGKGTDTQYF	TGTGCCATCAGTGATAGGCAGGGGAAAGGCACAGATACGCAGTATTTT
NA	TRBV11-2	TRBJ2-2	TRBD2	CASSLESASGGELFF	TGTGCCAGCAGCTTAGAATCAGCTAGCGGCGGGGAGCTGTTTTTT
NA	TRBV28	TRBJ2-3	NA	CASSLSEGRTDTQYF	TGTGCCAGCAGTTTATCCGAAGGGCGCACAGATACGCAGTATTTT
few	TRBV6-1	TRBJ2-7	TRBD1	CASMDRGLYYEQYF	TGTGCCAGCATGGACAGGGGCCTCTACTACGAGCAGTACTTC
many	TRBV11-2	TRBJ2-1	NA	CASSPGQASWNEQFF	TGTGCCAGCAGCCCGGGACAAGCGAGTTGGAATGAGCAGTTCTTC
once	TRBV2	TRBJ2-2	TRBD1	CASSANRGGTGELFF	TGTGCCAGCAGTGCAAACAGGGGTGGCACCGGGGAGCTGTTTTTT
many	TRBV6-1	TRBJ1-6	NA	CASSETGTQASPLHF	TGTGCCAGCAGCGAAACCGGGACCCAAGCCTCACCCCTCCACTTT
many	TRBV11-2	TRBJ2-1	NA	CASSLDRVEQFF	TGTGCCAGCAGCTTAGATCGGGTTGAGCAGTTCTTC
NA	TRBV18	TRBJ2-5	NA	CASSTARGTQYF	TGTGCCAGCTCAACGGCGAGAGGGACCCAGTACTTC
many	TRBV6-1	TRBJ2-3	TRBD1	CASRRPGTGMGTDTQYF	TGTGCCAGCAGACGTCCGGGGACAGGGATGGGCACAGATACGCAGTATTTT
many	TRBV27	TRBJ2-1	TRBD1	CASSLFSETGFRDNEQFF	TGTGCCAGCAGTTTATTTTCCGAGACAGGGTTTAGGGACAATGAGCAGTTCTTC
few	TRBV7-9	TRBJ2-1	NA	CASCLPGPVNEQFF	TGTGCCAGCTGTCTGCCAGGGCCCGTCAATGAGCAGTTCTTC
many	TRBV12-3/TRBV12-4	TRBJ1-6	TRBD1	CASSLQGGIGTLHF	TGTGCCAGCAGTCTTCAGGGGGGCATTGGAACCCTCCACTTT
many	TRBV6-5	TRBJ1-4	TRBD1	CASSYGTGEKLFF	TGTGCCAGCAGTTACGGGACAGGGGAAAAACTGTTTTTT
once	TRBV27	TRBJ1-5	NA	CASRPVAGSNQPQHF	TGTGCCAGCCGCCCAGTGGCTGGGAGCAATCAGCCCCAGCATTTT
NA	TRBV12-3/TRBV12-4	TRBJ1-1	TRBD1	CASRTGQGNTEAFF	TGTGCCAGCAGGACAGGACAGGGGAACACTGAAGCTTTCTTT
many	TRBV12-3/TRBV12-4	TRBJ2-7	TRBD2	CASSLTGGAYEQYF	TGTGCCAGCAGTTTGACGGGAGGAGCCTACGAGCAGTACTTC
few	TRBV7-2	TRBJ2-3	TRBD2	CASSLATSGGRLDTQYF	TGTGCCAGCAGCTTAGCGACTAGCGGGGGTCGTTTAGATACGCAGTATTTT
few	TRBV6-1	TRBJ1-3	NA	CASSPWTTGNTIYF	TGTGCCAGCAGTCCCTGGACAACTGGAAACACCATATATTTT
NA	TRBV4-1	TRBJ1-2	NA	CASSQGAGLTYGYTF	TGCGCCAGCAGCCAAGGGGCGGGCTTAACGTATGGCTACACCTTC
many	TRBV6-5	TRBJ2-3	TRBD2	CASSSIAGGPLSTDTQYF	TGTGCCAGCAGTTCCATAGCGGGGGGGCCGTTATCCACAGATACGCAGTATTTT
many	TRBV11-2	TRBJ2-5	TRBD2	CASSSRLAGDQETQYF	TGTGCCAGCAGCTCAAGACTAGCGGGGGACCAAGAGACCCAGTACTTC
many	TRBV3-1	TRBJ1-1	NA	CASSQKALNTEAFF	TGTGCCAGCAGCCAAAAGGCCCTGAACACTGAAGCTTTCTTT
many	TRBV5-5	TRBJ1-2	NA	CASSSDINYGYTF	TGTGCCAGCAGCTCAGACATTAACTATGGCTACACCTTC
NA	TRBV4-1	TRBJ1-5	TRBD1	CASSQVPGQTSNQPQHF	TGCGCCAGCAGCCAAGTCCCGGGACAGACGAGCAATCAGCCCCAGCATTTT
NA	TRBV30	TRBJ2-7	TRBD1	CAWSVYGPGLAGSQGAYEQYF	TGTGCCTGGAGTGTATATGGCCCGGGCTTGGCTGGGTCACAGGGGGCCTACGAGCAGTACTTC
NA	TRBV19	TRBJ2-6	TRBD2	CASSSGGGFSGANVLTF	TGTGCCAGTTCAAGCGGGGGTGGATTCTCTGGGGCCAACGTCCTGACTTTC
NA	TRBV4-1	TRBJ1-6	NA	CASSPRPWEVRHSPLHF	TGCGCCAGCAGCCCCAGACCTTGGGAAGTGAGGCACTCACCCCTCCACTTT
few	TRBV28	TRBJ2-4	NA	CASTRMTLAKNIQYF	TGTGCCAGCACTCGGATGACCTTAGCCAAAAACATTCAGTACTTC
many	TRBV5-1	TRBJ1-2	TRBD1	CASSPQTGEGYTF	TGCGCCAGCAGCCCTCAGACAGGGGAGGGCTACACCTTC